These T cell receptor beta chains were read from a single sample in a study of blood T cell repertoires in COVID-19. Sequenced by immunoSEQ multiplex PCR; TCRdb stores in-frame clones only, minus some. The sample carries 650,000 to 800,000 clones, 90% recorded once. The source material was peripheral blood. These receptors all come from a woman aged 18-30 years with acute or convalescent COVID-19. Both conserved end residues are part of each CDR3. A D gene is named only where the DNA matches it firmly.

J,V,D,CDR3,DNA
TRBJ1-6,TRBV6-1,TRBD1,CASSEDPSDRVQSPLHF,TGTGCCAGCAGTGAAGACCCATCGGACAGGGTTCAATCACCCCTCCACTTT
TRBJ1-2,TRBV19,TRBD1,CASTPRGQGAWGYTF,TGTGCCAGTACTCCACGGGGACAGGGGGCTTGGGGCTACACCTTC
TRBJ1-5,TRBV24-1,-,CATSDGQGGGNQPQHF,TGTGCCACCAGTGATGGGCAGGGAGGGGGAAATCAGCCCCAGCATTTT
TRBJ1-1,TRBV27,-,CASANQGVGETEAFF,TGTGCCAGCGCGAATCAGGGCGTAGGAGAAACTGAAGCTTTCTTT
TRBJ1-2,TRBV13,-,CASSGYRQFPEEHTF,TGTGCCAGCAGCGGGTACAGACAGTTCCCCGAGGAGCACACCTTC
TRBJ2-2,TRBV7-2,-,CASSFQGTGELFF,TGTGCCAGCAGCTTCCAGGGTACCGGGGAGCTGTTTTTT
TRBJ1-2,TRBV19,-,CASRRNYGYTF,TGTGCCAGTAGGCGGAACTATGGCTACACCTTC
TRBJ2-7,TRBV2,-,CANRQDNYEQYF,TGTGCCAACAGACAGGACAACTACGAGCAGTACTTC
TRBJ2-3,TRBV6-2/TRBV6-3,TRBD2,CASSPTTSGGPSTDTQYF,TGTGCCAGCAGTCCCACGACTAGCGGGGGACCGAGCACAGATACGCAGTATTTT
TRBJ1-6,TRBV4-1,TRBD1,CASSPTGSSYNSPLHF,TGCGCCAGCAGCCCGACAGGGAGCTCCTATAATTCACCCCTCCACTTT